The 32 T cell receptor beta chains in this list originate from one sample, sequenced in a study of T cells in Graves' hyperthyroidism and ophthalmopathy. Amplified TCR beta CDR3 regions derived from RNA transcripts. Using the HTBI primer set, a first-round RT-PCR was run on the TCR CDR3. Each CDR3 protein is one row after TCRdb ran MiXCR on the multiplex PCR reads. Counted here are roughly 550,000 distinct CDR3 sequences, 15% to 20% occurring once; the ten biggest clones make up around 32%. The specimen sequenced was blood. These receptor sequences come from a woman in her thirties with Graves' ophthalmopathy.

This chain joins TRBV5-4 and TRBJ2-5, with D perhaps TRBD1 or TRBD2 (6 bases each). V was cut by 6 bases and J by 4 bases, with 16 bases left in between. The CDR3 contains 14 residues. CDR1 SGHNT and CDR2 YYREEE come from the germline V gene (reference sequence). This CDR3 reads CASNGGGKGETQYF. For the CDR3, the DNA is TGTGCCAGCAACGGAGGGGGTAAGGGAGAGACCCAGTACTTC.

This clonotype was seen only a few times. This CDR3 is CASSLTGGSTEAFF. Written as DNA, the CDR3 is TGTGCCAGCAGCTTAACAGGGGGCAGCACTGAAGCTTTCTTT. The chain employs TRBV11-2 and TRBJ1-1, with 9 positions matching TRBD1. The CDR3 is made up of 14 amino acids. V lost 2 bases, J lost 4 bases, and 2 bases stayed unmatched. CDR1 is SGHAT, CDR2 FQNNGV, per germline. The entire variable domain, with the rest obtained from reference TRBV11-2 and TRBJ1-1, is as follows: EAGVAQSPRYKIIEKRQSVAFWCNPISGHATLYWYQQILGQGPKLLIQFQNNGVVDDSQLPKDRFSAERLKGVDSTLKIQPAKLEDSAVYLCASSLTGGSTEAFFGQGTRLTVV.

CDR3 bases: TGTGCCAGCAGTTTACTTTGGGGGCTAGATTCACCCCTCCACTTT. This gives the protein CASSLLWGLDSPLHF. The chain links TRBV28 to TRBJ1-6; possibly TRBD1 for D (6 bases). Trimming cost V 2 bases and J 8 bases, with 13 bases left between them. The germline V gene has CDR1 MDHEN and CDR2 SYDVKM. The CDR3 loop spans 15 amino acids.

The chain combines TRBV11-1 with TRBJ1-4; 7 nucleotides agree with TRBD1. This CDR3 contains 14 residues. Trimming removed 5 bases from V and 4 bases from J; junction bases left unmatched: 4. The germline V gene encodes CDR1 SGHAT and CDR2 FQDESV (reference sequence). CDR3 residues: CASSHRDSNEKLFF. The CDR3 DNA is TGTGCCAGCAGCCACCGGGACAGTAATGAAAAACTGTTTTTT.

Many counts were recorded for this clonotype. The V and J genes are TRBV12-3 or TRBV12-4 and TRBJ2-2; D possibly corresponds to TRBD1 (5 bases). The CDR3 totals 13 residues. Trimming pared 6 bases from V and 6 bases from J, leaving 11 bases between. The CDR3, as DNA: TGTGCCAGCAGAGGGGCAAGGGCCGGGGAGCTGTTTTTT. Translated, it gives CASRGARAGELFF.

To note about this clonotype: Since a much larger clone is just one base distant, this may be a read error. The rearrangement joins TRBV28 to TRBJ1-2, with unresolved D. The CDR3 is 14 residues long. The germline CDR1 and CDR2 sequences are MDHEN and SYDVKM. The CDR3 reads CASSSLIANYGCTF. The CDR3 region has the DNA TGTGCCAGCAGTTCCTTAATAGCTAACTATGGCTGCACCTTC.

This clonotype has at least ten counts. The CDR3 coding sequence is TGTGCCAGCTCCTTGAGCGGGATTGGCTACTACGAGCAGTACTTC. Translated, it gives CASSLSGIGYYEQYF. This chain links TRBV7-2 with TRBJ2-7, with 7 bases lining up with TRBD2. The CDR3 is 15 amino acids. Looked up from germline, CDR1 is SGHTA and CDR2 is FQGNSA. After removal of 8 bases from V and 3 bases from J, the junction contained 13 bases not matched to a gene.

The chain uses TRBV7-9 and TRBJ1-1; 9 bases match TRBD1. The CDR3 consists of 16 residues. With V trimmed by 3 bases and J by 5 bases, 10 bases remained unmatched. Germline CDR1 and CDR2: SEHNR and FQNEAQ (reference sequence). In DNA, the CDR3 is TGTGCCAGCAGCTTTGAGATGACAGGGGGTTGGACTGAAGCTTTCTTT. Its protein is CASSFEMTGGWTEAFF.

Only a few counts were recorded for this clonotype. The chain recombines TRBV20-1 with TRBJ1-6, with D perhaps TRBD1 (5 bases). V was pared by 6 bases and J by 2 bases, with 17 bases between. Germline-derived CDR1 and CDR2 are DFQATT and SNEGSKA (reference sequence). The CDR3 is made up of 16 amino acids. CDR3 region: CSANPGGGAYNSPLHF. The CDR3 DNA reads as TGCAGTGCCAACCCCGGGGGGGGTGCCTATAATTCACCCCTCCACTTT.

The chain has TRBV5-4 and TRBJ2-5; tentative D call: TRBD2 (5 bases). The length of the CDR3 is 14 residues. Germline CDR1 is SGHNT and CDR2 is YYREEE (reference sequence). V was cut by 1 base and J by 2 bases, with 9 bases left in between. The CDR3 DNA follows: TGTGCCAGCAGCTTGTGGGGAGCTCAAGAGACCCAGTACTTC. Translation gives CASSLWGAQETQYF. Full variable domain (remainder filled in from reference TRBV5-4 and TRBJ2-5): ETGVTQSPTHLIKTRGQQVTLRCSSQSGHNTVSWYQQALGQGPQFIFQYYREEENGRGNFPPRFSGLQFPNYSSELNVNALELDDSALYLCASSLWGAQETQYFGPGTRLLVL.

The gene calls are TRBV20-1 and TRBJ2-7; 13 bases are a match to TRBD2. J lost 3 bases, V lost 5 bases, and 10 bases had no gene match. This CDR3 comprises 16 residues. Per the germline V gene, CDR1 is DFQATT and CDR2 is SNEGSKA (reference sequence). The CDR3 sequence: CSAPGTSGDTLYEQYF. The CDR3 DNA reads TGCAGTGCTCCCGGGACTAGCGGGGATACCCTCTACGAGCAGTACTTC.

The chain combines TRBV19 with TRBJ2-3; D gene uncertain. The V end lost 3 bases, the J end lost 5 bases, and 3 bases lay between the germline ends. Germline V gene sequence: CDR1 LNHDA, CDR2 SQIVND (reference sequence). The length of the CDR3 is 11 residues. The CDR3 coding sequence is TGTGCCAGTAGTATTGTAGATACGCAGTATTTT. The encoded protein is CASSIVDTQYF.

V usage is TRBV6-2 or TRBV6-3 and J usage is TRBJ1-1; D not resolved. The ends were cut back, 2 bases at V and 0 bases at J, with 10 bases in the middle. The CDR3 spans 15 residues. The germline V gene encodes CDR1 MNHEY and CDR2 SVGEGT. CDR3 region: CASSYHGRMNTEAFF. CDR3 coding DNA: TGTGCCAGCAGTTACCACGGACGGATGAACACTGAAGCTTTCTTT.

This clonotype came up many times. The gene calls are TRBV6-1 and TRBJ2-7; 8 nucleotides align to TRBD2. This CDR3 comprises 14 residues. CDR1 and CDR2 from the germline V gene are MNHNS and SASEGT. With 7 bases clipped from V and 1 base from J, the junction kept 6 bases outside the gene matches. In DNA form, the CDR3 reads TGTGCCAGCAAACCGGGACTAGGATCCTACGAGCAGTACTTC. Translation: CASKPGLGSYEQYF.

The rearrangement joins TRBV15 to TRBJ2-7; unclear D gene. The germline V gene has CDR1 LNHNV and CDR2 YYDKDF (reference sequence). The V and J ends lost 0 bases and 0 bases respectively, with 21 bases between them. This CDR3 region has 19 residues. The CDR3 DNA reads TGTGCCACCAGCAGAGATCTAGGAACCCCCCCCGGCCTCTCCTACGAGCAGTACTTC. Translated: CATSRDLGTPPGLSYEQYF.

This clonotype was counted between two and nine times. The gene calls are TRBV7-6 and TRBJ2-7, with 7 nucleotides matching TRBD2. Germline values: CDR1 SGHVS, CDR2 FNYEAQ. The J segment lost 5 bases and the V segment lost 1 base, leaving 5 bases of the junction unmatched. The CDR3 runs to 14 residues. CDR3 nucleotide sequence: TGTGCCAGCAGCTTAGTTGCGGGAGACCACGAGCAGTACTTC. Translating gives CASSLVAGDHEQYF.

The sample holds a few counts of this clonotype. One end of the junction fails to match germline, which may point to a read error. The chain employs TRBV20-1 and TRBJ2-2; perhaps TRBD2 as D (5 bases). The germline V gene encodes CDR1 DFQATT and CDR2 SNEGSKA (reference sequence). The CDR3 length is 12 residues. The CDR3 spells CSARYGPGELSF. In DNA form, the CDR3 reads TGCAGTGCTAGATACGGACCCGGGGAGCTGTCTTTT.

CDR3 coding DNA: TGTGCCAGCAGCCCTTTAGGTGCGGGGGGGGACAATGAGCAGTTCTTC. Protein: CASSPLGAGGDNEQFF. V is TRBV14 and J is TRBJ2-1; TRBD2 agrees at 9 bases. CDR3 length equals 16 residues. Losses at the gene ends were 4 bases for V and 5 bases for J; bases not matched to a gene: 9. Germline lookup yields CDR1 SGHDN and CDR2 FVKESK. Combining the CDR3 with reference TRBV14 and TRBJ2-1 gives the whole variable domain EAGVTQFPSHSVIEKGQTVTLRCDPISGHDNLYWYRRVMGKEIKFLLHFVKESKQDESGMPNNRFLAERTGGTYSTLKVQPAELEDSGVYFCASSPLGAGGDNEQFFGPGTRLTVL.

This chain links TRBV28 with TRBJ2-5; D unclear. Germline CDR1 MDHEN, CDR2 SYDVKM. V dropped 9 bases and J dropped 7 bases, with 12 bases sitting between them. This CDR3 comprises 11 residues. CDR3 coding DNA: TGTGCCAGTTCGGGCGAGCCGACCCAGTACTTC. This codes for CASSGEPTQYF. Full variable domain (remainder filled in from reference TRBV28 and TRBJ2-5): DVKVTQSSRYLVKRTGEKVFLECVQDMDHENMFWYRQDPGLGLRLIYFSYDVKMKEKGDIPEGYSVSREKKERFSLILESASTNQTSMYLCASSGEPTQYFGPGTRLLVL.

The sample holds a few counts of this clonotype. In DNA, the CDR3 is TGTGCCAGCTCATCGACCGAGAGCTCCTACAATGAGCAGTTCTTC. Its protein product is CASSSTESSYNEQFF. This chain joins TRBV18 and TRBJ2-1; D call uncertain. This CDR3 is built from 15 residues. Trimming took 5 bases from V and 0 from J, leaving 11 bases between them. Germline CDR1 KGHSH, CDR2 LQKENI.

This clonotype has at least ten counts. This CDR3 is CASSGQDLGGTEAFF. The CDR3 DNA sequence: TGTGCCAGCAGCGGACAGGACCTGGGTGGCACTGAAGCTTTCTTT. This chain joins TRBV2 and TRBJ1-1; TRBD1 agrees at 7 bases. This CDR3 has 15 amino acids. Trimming took 6 bases from V and 4 from J; bases not matched to a gene: 11. Germline values: CDR1 SNHLY, CDR2 FYNNEI.

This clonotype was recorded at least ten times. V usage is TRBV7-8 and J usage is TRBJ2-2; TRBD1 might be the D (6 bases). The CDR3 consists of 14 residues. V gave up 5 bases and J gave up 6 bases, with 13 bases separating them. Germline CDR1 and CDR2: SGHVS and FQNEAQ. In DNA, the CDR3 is TGTGCCAGCAGCCGGTTAACAGGGTCCGGGGAGCTGTTTTTT. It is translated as CASSRLTGSGELFF.

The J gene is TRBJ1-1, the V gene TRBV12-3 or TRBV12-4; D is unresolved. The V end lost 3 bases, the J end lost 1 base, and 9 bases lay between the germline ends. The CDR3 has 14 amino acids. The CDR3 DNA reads TGTGCCAGCAGTTTTACGGGGTCGAACACTGAAGCTTTCTTT. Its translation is CASSFTGSNTEAFF.

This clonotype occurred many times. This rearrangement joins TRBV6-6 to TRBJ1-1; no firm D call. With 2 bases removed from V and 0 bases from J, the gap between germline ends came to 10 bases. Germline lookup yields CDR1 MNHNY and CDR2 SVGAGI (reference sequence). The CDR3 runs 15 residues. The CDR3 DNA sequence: TGTGCCAGCAGTTACCTGTCGGGCCTGAACACTGAAGCTTTCTTT. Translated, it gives CASSYLSGLNTEAFF.

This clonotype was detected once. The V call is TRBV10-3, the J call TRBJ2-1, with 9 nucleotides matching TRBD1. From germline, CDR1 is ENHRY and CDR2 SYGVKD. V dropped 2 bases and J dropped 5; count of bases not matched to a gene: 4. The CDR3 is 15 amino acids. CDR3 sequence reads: CAISEADRGDNEQFF. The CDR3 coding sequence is TGTGCCATCAGTGAGGCCGACAGGGGGGACAATGAGCAGTTCTTC.

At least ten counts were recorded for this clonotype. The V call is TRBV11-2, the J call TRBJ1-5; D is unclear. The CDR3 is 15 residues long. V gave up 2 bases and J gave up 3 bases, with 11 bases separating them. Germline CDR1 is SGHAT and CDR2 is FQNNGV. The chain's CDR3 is CASSLSAGVNQPQHF. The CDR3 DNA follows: TGTGCCAGCAGCTTATCGGCAGGCGTCAATCAGCCCCAGCATTTT.

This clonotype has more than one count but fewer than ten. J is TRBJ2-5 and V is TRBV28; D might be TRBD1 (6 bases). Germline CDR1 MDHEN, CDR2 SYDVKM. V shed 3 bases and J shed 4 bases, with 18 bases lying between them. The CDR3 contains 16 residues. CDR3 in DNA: TGTGCCAGCAGTTTCATTGGGGGCCTCCCAGGAGAGACCCAGTACTTC. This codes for CASSFIGGLPGETQYF.

The chain's CDR3 is CASSLTYDRGTDTQYF. CDR3 sequence (DNA): TGTGCCAGCAGTTTAACGTACGATCGGGGCACAGATACGCAGTATTTT. The chain uses TRBV27 and TRBJ2-3; D remains unclear. Trimming took 2 bases from V and 1 from J, leaving 13 bases between them. Germline V gene sequence: CDR1 MNHEY, CDR2 SMNVEV (reference sequence). The CDR3 consists of 16 residues.

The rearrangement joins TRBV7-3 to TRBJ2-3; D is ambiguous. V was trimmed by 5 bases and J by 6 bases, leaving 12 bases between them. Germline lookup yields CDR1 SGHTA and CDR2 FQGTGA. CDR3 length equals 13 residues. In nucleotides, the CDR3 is TGTGCCAGCAGCCCACCCATCGCGGATACGCAGTATTTT. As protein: CASSPPIADTQYF. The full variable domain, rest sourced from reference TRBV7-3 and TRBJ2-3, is GAGVSQTPSNKVTEKGKYVELRCDPISGHTALYWYRQSLGQGPEFLIYFQGTGAADDSGLPNDRFFAVRPEGSVSTLKIQRTERGDSAVYLCASSPPIADTQYFGPGTRLTVL.

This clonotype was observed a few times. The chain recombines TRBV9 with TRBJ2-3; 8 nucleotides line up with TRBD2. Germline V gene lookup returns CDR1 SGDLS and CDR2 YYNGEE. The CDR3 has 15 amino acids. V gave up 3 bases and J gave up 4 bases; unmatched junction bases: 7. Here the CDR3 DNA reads TGTGCCAGCAGCGAAAGCGGGAGTTCGGCAGATACGCAGTATTTT. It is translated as CASSESGSSADTQYF.

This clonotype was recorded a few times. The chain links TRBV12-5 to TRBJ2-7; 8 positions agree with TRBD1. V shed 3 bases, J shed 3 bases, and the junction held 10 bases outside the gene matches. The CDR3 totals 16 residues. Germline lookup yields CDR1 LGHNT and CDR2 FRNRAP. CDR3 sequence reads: CASGLPSGTGSYEQYF. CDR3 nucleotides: TGTGCTAGTGGTTTACCTTCCGGGACAGGTAGCTACGAGCAGTACTTC.

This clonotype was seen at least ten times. Written as DNA, the CDR3 is TGTGCCAGCAGCTTAGCAGGGACAGGGGGAAGGAGTGAAGCTTTCTTT. Protein: CASSLAGTGGRSEAFF. The chain joins TRBV7-8 to TRBJ1-1; 11 nucleotides line up with TRBD1. The V gene's germline CDR1 is SGHVS and CDR2 FQNEAQ. The CDR3 is 16 residues long. Germline trimming cut 0 bases from V and 7 bases from J; bases unmatched to any gene: 7.